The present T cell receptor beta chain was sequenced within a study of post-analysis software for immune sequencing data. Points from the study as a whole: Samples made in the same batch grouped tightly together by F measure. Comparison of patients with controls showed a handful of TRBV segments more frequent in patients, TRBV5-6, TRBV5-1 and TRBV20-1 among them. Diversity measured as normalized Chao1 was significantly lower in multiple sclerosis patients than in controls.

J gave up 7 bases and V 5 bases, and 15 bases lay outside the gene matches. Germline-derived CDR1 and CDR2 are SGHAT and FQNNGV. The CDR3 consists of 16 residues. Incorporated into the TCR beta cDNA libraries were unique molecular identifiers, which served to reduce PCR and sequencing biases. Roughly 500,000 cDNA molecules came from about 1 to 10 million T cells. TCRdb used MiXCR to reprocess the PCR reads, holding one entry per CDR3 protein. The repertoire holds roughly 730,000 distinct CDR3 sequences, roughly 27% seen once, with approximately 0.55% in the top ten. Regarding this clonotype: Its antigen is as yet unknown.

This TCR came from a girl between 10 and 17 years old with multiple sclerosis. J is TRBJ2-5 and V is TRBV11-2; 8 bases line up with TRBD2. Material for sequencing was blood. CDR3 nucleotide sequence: TGTGCCAGCAGCCAAAACACGGGCCGCGGGGGGAGGACCCAGTACTTC. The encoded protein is CASSQNTGRGGRTQYF.